The rows below give T cell receptor beta chains drawn from one sample of a study of neurological immune-mediated disorders. TCRdb used MiXCR to reprocess the 5' RACE reads, holding one entry per CDR3 protein. The sample carries approximately 49,000 distinct CDR3 sequences, less than 12% recorded once. The sequencing sample was made of PBMCs. These receptors were obtained from a woman in her thirties or forties in good health. Both conserved end residues are part of each CDR3. Each record gives: V gene, CDR3 length, CDR3 protein.

v_call: TRBV5-5
cdr3_length: 14
cdr3_aa: CASSLEGAYNEQFF

v_call: TRBV4-1
cdr3_length: 13
cdr3_aa: CASSQVTSGGLLF

v_call: TRBV4-2
cdr3_length: 13
cdr3_aa: CASSQDRNQPQHF

v_call: TRBV3-1
cdr3_length: 15
cdr3_aa: CASSPLSGGVNEQFF

v_call: TRBV14
cdr3_length: 15
cdr3_aa: CASSQGGQVQETQYF

v_call: TRBV9
cdr3_length: 15
cdr3_aa: CASSVMGQGTDTQYF

v_call: TRBV7-2
cdr3_length: 14
cdr3_aa: CASSLVHPNQPQHF

v_call: TRBV4-1
cdr3_length: 15
cdr3_aa: CASSHGRGLSQPQHF

v_call: TRBV3-1
cdr3_length: 13
cdr3_aa: CASSQGTGTEAFF

v_call: TRBV20-1
cdr3_length: 14
cdr3_aa: CSATGLTSNYGYTF

v_call: TRBV7-9
cdr3_length: 16
cdr3_aa: CASSPLLRQRAYEQYF

v_call: TRBV3-1
cdr3_length: 12
cdr3_aa: CASSLSTYEQYF

v_call: TRBV7-2
cdr3_length: 12
cdr3_aa: CASSSDRLEQFF

v_call: TRBV3-1
cdr3_length: 17
cdr3_aa: CASSQSSGGPSDGELFF

v_call: TRBV7-2
cdr3_length: 15
cdr3_aa: CASSDVGGPTDTQYF

v_call: TRBV4-1
cdr3_length: 15
cdr3_aa: CASSQDRQGVYEQYF

v_call: TRBV29-1
cdr3_length: 15
cdr3_aa: CSVWRGGVWTDTQYF

v_call: TRBV5-1
cdr3_length: 14
cdr3_aa: CASSLEGTLLGQFF

v_call: TRBV7-9
cdr3_length: 15
cdr3_aa: CASSYPGASNEKLFF

v_call: TRBV7-2
cdr3_length: 13
cdr3_aa: CASQSANTGELFF

v_call: TRBV5-6
cdr3_length: 18
cdr3_aa: CASSLVPDRGKSTDTQYF

v_call: TRBV4-3
cdr3_length: 14
cdr3_aa: CASSQNDRDSPLHF

v_call: TRBV12-3/TRBV12-4
cdr3_length: 17
cdr3_aa: CASSLGFVTSGGHEQFF

v_call: TRBV20-1
cdr3_length: 13
cdr3_aa: CSARDAGNEKLFF

v_call: TRBV7-2
cdr3_length: 15
cdr3_aa: CASSVKQDPSYEQYF

v_call: TRBV20-1
cdr3_length: 13
cdr3_aa: CSAEGQGIPEAFF

v_call: TRBV7-2
cdr3_length: 16
cdr3_aa: CASSPRVGGFVGELFF

v_call: TRBV27
cdr3_length: 15
cdr3_aa: CASSLFPPGAYEQYF

v_call: TRBV7-9
cdr3_length: 18
cdr3_aa: CARSLIMGTGPSFQEQFF

v_call: TRBV20-1
cdr3_length: 15
cdr3_aa: CSARGGGGPTSPLHF

v_call: TRBV7-2
cdr3_length: 15
cdr3_aa: CASSLATGPNYGYTF

v_call: TRBV20-1
cdr3_length: 17
cdr3_aa: CSARDQGKGGINYGYTF

v_call: TRBV29-1
cdr3_length: 15
cdr3_aa: CSAIRGAGSTDTQYF

v_call: TRBV6-5
cdr3_length: 15
cdr3_aa: CASRRQIATNEKLFF

v_call: TRBV7-2
cdr3_length: 15
cdr3_aa: CASSLVGNGNQPQHF

v_call: TRBV15
cdr3_length: 14
cdr3_aa: CATSKGTNTGELFF